These 29 T cell receptor beta chains came from one sample sequenced in a study of T cell responses to AZD1222 COVID-19 vaccine. This table comes from immunoSEQ multiplex PCR, and its TCRdb copy is limited to in-frame clones, with some not included. This table has some 95,000 clones, less than 90% appearing once. The starting material was peripheral blood, obtained on day 0 of AZD1222 vaccination. The receptors stem from an adult in good health.

The rearrangement links TRBV28 to TRBJ1-1; D is undetermined. CDR1 is MDHEN, CDR2 SYDVKM, per germline. This CDR3 is 15 amino acids long. The germline V and J ends were trimmed by 2 bases and 3 bases, with 13 bases remaining between them. The CDR3 reads CASSLDLGYDTEAFF. The CDR3, as DNA: TGTGCCAGCAGTTTAGATCTAGGGTACGACACTGAAGCTTTCTTT.

This chain uses TRBV4-2 with TRBJ1-6, with TRBD1 as a possible D gene (6 bases). Germline V gene lookup returns CDR1 LGHNA and CDR2 YNFKEQ. This CDR3 is 17 amino acids long. Deletions cut 0 bases from V and 7 bases from J, with 16 bases between. The DNA for the CDR3 is TGTGCCAGCAGCCAAGACTTGAGGGGGGCAGGAAATTCACCCCTCCACTTT. Encoded protein: CASSQDLRGAGNSPLHF.

The chain is built from TRBV15 and TRBJ1-5; TRBD1 agrees at 8 bases. CDR3 length equals 14 residues. Germline V lookup: CDR1 LNHNV, CDR2 YYDKDF (reference sequence). J lost 6 bases, V lost 5 bases, and 6 bases had no gene match. The DNA for the CDR3 is TGTGCCACCAGCGTGGGACAGGCGGGTCAGCCCCAGCATTTT. Translation: CATSVGQAGQPQHF.

This chain connects TRBV5-6 to TRBJ1-2, with a tentative D call TRBD1 (5 bases). Between the trimmed V and J ends, which lost 4 bases and 4 bases, there was a span of 14 bases. The germline V gene has CDR1 SGHDT and CDR2 YYEEEE. This CDR3 spans 14 amino acids. CDR3 amino acids: CASSLGQSGYGYTF. The CDR3 DNA follows: TGTGCCAGCAGCCTGGGGCAGTCCGGCTATGGCTACACCTTC.

Only one count was recorded for this clone. The V call is TRBV27, the J call TRBJ2-2; D might be TRBD2 (5 bases). V gave up 2 bases and J gave up 7 bases, with 8 bases separating them. The CDR3 totals 13 residues. The germline V gene has CDR1 MNHEY and CDR2 SMNVEV (reference sequence). This CDR3 is CASSLAGIGELFF. CDR3 sequence (DNA): TGTGCCAGCAGTTTAGCCGGGATCGGGGAGCTGTTTTTT.

V gene TRBV5-4 combines with J gene TRBJ1-2; possible D gene TRBD1, 5 bases. CDR1 and CDR2 (germline): SGHNT, YYREEE (reference sequence). The CDR3 consists of 16 residues. V lost 3 bases and J 5 bases, leaving 20 bases between the germline ends. The CDR3 DNA sequence: TGTGCCAGCAGCTATCGACGGGACTCCTCAGAGTATGGCTACACCTTC. Translation: CASSYRRDSSEYGYTF.

The chain uses TRBV11-1 and TRBJ1-1; D not resolved. CDR3 length equals 12 residues. Germline CDR1 reads SGHAT; CDR2 reads FQDESV (reference sequence). V was cut by 2 bases and J by 9 bases, with 10 bases left in between. The CDR3 nucleotides are TGTGCCAGCAGCTTAACCCGGGCCAAAGCTTTCTTT. This translates into CASSLTRAKAFF.

CDR3 loop: CASSQGARNSPLHF. CDR3 DNA: TGTGCCAGCAGCCAAGGGGCCAGGAATTCACCCCTCCACTTT. V gene TRBV3-1 (or the pseudogene TRBV3-2) combines with J gene TRBJ1-6, with D unclear. The CDR3 is made up of 14 amino acids. V was clipped by 1 base and J by 7 bases, with 8 bases between them. Per the germline V gene, CDR1 is LGHDT and CDR2 is YNNKEL (reference sequence).

About this clone itself: The CDR3 does not end in the conserved phenylalanine or tryptophan, so this is likely a read error. The limits of the CDR3 on the DNA are not certain, so only TCRdb's listed CDR3 is given. The chain has TRBV7-9 and TRBJ2-7; the table's TRBD1 call for D was not verified on the DNA. From germline, CDR1 is SEHNR and CDR2 FQNEAQ (reference sequence). The CDR3 length is 11 residues, termini included. This chain's CDR3 is CASSGGGTALL.

The chain employs TRBV5-1 and TRBJ1-6; no firm D call. The CDR3 loop spans 14 amino acids. Per the germline V gene, CDR1 is SGHRS and CDR2 is YFSETQ. Trimming took off 0 bases at V and 6 bases at J, with 7 bases between the two ends. The CDR3 protein is CASSLVGFNSPLHF. The CDR3 DNA reads TGCGCCAGCAGCTTGGTCGGTTTTAATTCACCCCTCCACTTT.

V is TRBV6-5 and J is TRBJ1-2; D may be TRBD1 (5 bases). The V and J ends lost 2 bases and 7 bases respectively, with 17 bases between them. The CDR3 runs to 15 residues. Germline V lookup: CDR1 MNHEY, CDR2 SVGAGI. CDR3 residues: CASSYVGQGFGGYTF. The CDR3 nucleotides read TGTGCCAGCAGTTACGTCGGCCAGGGTTTCGGTGGCTACACCTTC.

This chain uses TRBV5-1 with TRBJ1-6; 10 bases are a match to TRBD1. The germline CDR1 and CDR2 sequences are SGHRS and YFSETQ. V shed 4 bases, J shed 9 bases, and the junction held 10 bases outside the gene matches. The CDR3 sequence is 16 residues long. DNA for the CDR3: TGCGCCAGCAGCCCCCAGGGGACAGGGGAAAGTTCACCCCTCCACTTT. Protein: CASSPQGTGESSPLHF. Based on the CDR3 plus reference TRBV5-1 and TRBJ1-6, the full variable domain is KAGVTQTPRYLIKTRGQQVTLSCSPISGHRSVSWYQQTPGQGLQFLFEYFSETQRNKGNFPGRFSGRQFSNSRSEMNVSTLELGDSALYLCASSPQGTGESSPLHFGNGTRLTVT.

A remark on this clone: The same CDR3 also results from other DNA sequences found in this sample. V usage is TRBV7-2 and J usage is TRBJ2-1; 9 bases are a match to TRBD2. The germline V gene encodes CDR1 SGHTA and CDR2 FQGNSA. V lost 3 bases to trimming and J lost 3 bases; unmatched junction nucleotides: 3. The CDR3 totals 15 residues. CDR3 DNA sequence: TGTGCCAGCAGCTTGGTAGCGGGGGACTACAATGAGCAGTTCTTC. Its translation: CASSLVAGDYNEQFF. Together with reference TRBV7-2 and TRBJ2-1, the CDR3 gives the full variable domain: GAGVSQSPSNKVTEKGKDVELRCDPISGHTALYWYRQSLGQGLEFLIYFQGNSAPDKSGLPSDRFSAERTGGSVSTLTIQRTQQEDSAVYLCASSLVAGDYNEQFFGPGTRLTVL.

This sequence joins TRBV27 and TRBJ1-5; possible D gene TRBD1, 6 bases. The V and J ends lost 5 bases and 6 bases respectively, with 14 bases between them. Per the germline V gene, CDR1 is MNHEY and CDR2 is SMNVEV (reference sequence). CDR3 length: 14 amino acids. CDR3 protein: CASSLRAGVQPQHF. DNA of the CDR3: TGTGCCAGCAGTCTTCGGGCAGGGGTTCAGCCCCAGCATTTT.

The rearrangement joins TRBV2 to TRBJ1-2; D not certain. Germline CDR1 is SNHLY and CDR2 is FYNNEI. Trimming removed 3 bases at V and 4 bases at J, with 15 bases between. The CDR3 consists of 15 residues. CDR3 coding DNA: TGTGCCAGCAGTGACATCGGGGTAACTACCTATGGCTACACCTTC. Its protein is CASSDIGVTTYGYTF.

There are a few counts of this clone. This rearrangement joins TRBV6-5 to TRBJ2-1, with 7 bases matching TRBD1. V gave up 7 bases and J gave up 3 bases; unmatched junction bases: 3. CDR1 MNHEY and CDR2 SVGAGI come from the germline V gene. This CDR3 region has 13 residues. CDR3: CASKRTGYNEQFF. CDR3 nucleotides: TGTGCCAGCAAGAGGACAGGCTACAATGAGCAGTTCTTC.

The V and J genes are TRBV29-1 and TRBJ2-5, with D perhaps TRBD1 or TRBD2 (6 bases each). This CDR3 is 15 amino acids long. Germline V CDR1 and CDR2: SQVTM, ANQGSEA. V was cut by 6 bases and J by 2 bases, with 19 bases left in between. The CDR3 loop is CSVLPGAGSQETQYF. CDR3 coding DNA: TGCAGCGTCCTCCCGGGGGCAGGATCTCAAGAGACCCAGTACTTC. The entire variable domain, with the rest obtained from reference TRBV29-1 and TRBJ2-5, is as follows: SAVISQKPSRDICQRGTSLTIQCQVDSQVTMMFWYRQQPGQSLTLIATANQGSEATYESGFVIDKFPISRPNLTFSTLTVSNMSPEDSSIYLCSVLPGAGSQETQYFGPGTRLLVL.

The CDR3 protein is CASSESPNYGYTF. The CDR3, as DNA: TGCGCCAGCAGTGAGAGCCCCAACTATGGCTACACCTTC. The chain carries TRBV10-1 and TRBJ1-2; D gene uncertain. Germline values: CDR1 WNHNN, CDR2 SYGVQD (reference sequence). The CDR3 sequence is 13 residues long. The V end was cut by 2 bases, the J end by 2 bases, with 6 bases between.

As concerns this clone: Relative to the germline gene, one junction end is altered; a read error may explain this. The rearrangement uses TRBV18 and TRBJ1-1; D gene uncertain. The germline gives CDR1 KGHSH, CDR2 LQKENI. This CDR3 has 14 amino acids. The CDR3: CASSSRALNSEAFF. DNA for the CDR3: TGTGCCAGCTCATCCCGGGCCCTGAACTCTGAAGCTTTCTTT. The whole variable domain, remainder taken from reference TRBV18 and TRBJ1-1, is NAGVMQNPRHLVRRRGQEARLRCSPMKGHSHVYWYRQLPEEGLKFMVYLQKENIIDESGMPKERFSAEFPKEGPSILRIQQVVRGDSAAYFCASSSRALNSEAFFGQGTRLTVV.

This chain links TRBV6-5 with TRBJ2-5; the D gene could be TRBD1 or TRBD2 (5 bases each). Deletions cut 2 bases from V and 5 bases from J, with 15 bases between. Germline CDR1 reads MNHEY; CDR2 reads SVGAGI. This CDR3 has 15 residues. Here the CDR3 DNA reads TGTGCCAGCAGTTACAACATGGGGCGCGGGGAGACCCAGTACTTC. Its translation: CASSYNMGRGETQYF.

V and J are TRBV10-3 and TRBJ2-1; TRBD1 aligns across 11 bases. CDR1 is ENHRY, CDR2 SYGVKD, per germline. V lost 7 bases, J lost 7 bases, and 6 bases stayed unmatched. CDR3 length equals 14 residues. DNA of the CDR3: TGTGCCATCACCGAGGGGGACAGGGGGAATGAGCAGTTCTTC. Residues: CAITEGDRGNEQFF.

The genes are TRBV6-5 and TRBJ1-4; D unclear. Trimming removed 10 bases from V and 8 bases from J, with 11 bases in between. Looked up from germline, CDR1 is MNHEY and CDR2 is SVGAGI. The CDR3 runs 11 residues. CDR3 nucleotides: TGTGCCACGAAGTCGGGGGAAAAACTGTTTTTT. Residues: CATKSGEKLFF.

The V gene is TRBV6-5, the J gene TRBJ1-1; D is unclear. CDR3 length: 15 residues. Germline CDR1 and CDR2: MNHEY and SVGAGI. Trimming removed 6 bases at V and 0 bases at J, with 14 bases between. The CDR3 nucleotides read TGTGCCAGCAGCAGCCGAGACCTTATGAACACTGAAGCTTTCTTT. It specifies CASSSRDLMNTEAFF.

This clone has a single count. J is TRBJ1-2 and V is TRBV21-1. TRBV21-1 is classified as a pseudogene. The CDR3 length is 16 residues. CDR3 coding DNA: TGTGCCAGTCTAAAGGGCGACGCCGATTATCCGCCTGGCTACACCTTC. The encoded protein is CASLKGDADYPPGYTF.

This clone was picked up one time. The J gene is TRBJ2-1, the V gene TRBV29-1; 9 bases line up with TRBD2. The length of the CDR3 is 15 residues. V lost 3 bases to trimming and J lost 2 bases; unmatched junction nucleotides: 5. From germline, CDR1 is SQVTM and CDR2 ANQGSEA. The CDR3 DNA sequence: TGCAGCGTTGACCCTCTAGCGGGGACCTACAATGAGCAGTTCTTC. Translation: CSVDPLAGTYNEQFF.

In this sample, this clone turned up once. The chain is built from TRBV4-3 and TRBJ2-1; 7 nucleotides align to TRBD2. Trimming cost V 1 base and J 8 bases; bases outside gene matches: 17. There are 18 residues in the CDR3. Germline V lookup: CDR1 LGHNA, CDR2 YSLEER. This CDR3 reads CASSQVRSIGTIIHEQFF. CDR3 coding DNA: TGCGCCAGCAGCCAAGTCAGATCTATCGGGACTATAATCCATGAGCAGTTCTTC.

This chain joins TRBV5-1 and TRBJ1-1, with TRBD1 as a possible D gene (5 bases). The CDR3 has 15 residues. CDR1 and CDR2 (germline): SGHRS, YFSETQ. V was pared by 0 bases and J by 4 bases, with 13 bases between. The CDR3 reads CASSLALGAATEAFF. The CDR3 DNA reads TGCGCCAGCAGCTTGGCCCTTGGGGCCGCCACTGAAGCTTTCTTT.

CDR3 sequence (DNA): TGTGCCAGCAGCCCGGGGGACTGGGGCAATCAGCCCCAGCATTTT. Translated: CASSPGDWGNQPQHF. This chain links TRBV9 with TRBJ1-5, with D possibly TRBD1 on 5 matching bases. The CDR3 sequence is 15 residues long. Looked up from germline, CDR1 is SGDLS and CDR2 is YYNGEE. V was cut by 4 bases and J by 2 bases, with 13 bases left in between.

The rearrangement links TRBV23-1 to TRBJ1-2, with D perhaps matching TRBD1 (5 bases). TRBV23-1 is an open reading frame, and its role is uncertain. This CDR3 region has 13 residues. Deletions cut 4 bases from V and 7 bases from J, with 13 bases between. CDR3 protein: CASSRDTRGGYTF. The CDR3, as DNA: TGCGCCAGCAGTCGAGATACGAGGGGTGGCTACACCTTC.